Listed below are T cell receptor beta chains from one sample, sequenced in a study of OX40 agonist ivuxolimab in advanced cancers. The assay was immunoSEQ multiplex PCR, and TCRdb's table has in-frame clones only and misses some. This sample yields tens of thousands of clones, of which 80% to 85% are seen a single time; 9.5% to 15% belongs to the top ten. This material consisted of CD4+ or CD8+ T cells sorted from blood, taken in a trial of the OX40 agonist ivuxolimab. The receptors stem from an adult with an advanced solid tumor such as melanoma, head and neck, liver or kidney cancer. Both conserved end residues are part of each CDR3. The D gene is left open where the match is weak. Rows may omit the clone size; those that give it use once, few, many or a size class.

TGTGCCATCAGATCACCGGGACAGGGATTCCAGCGGGAGTTAGATACGCAGTATTTT	CAIRSPGQGFQRELDTQYF	NA	TRBV10-3	NA	TRBJ2-3
TGTGCCAGCAGTTTCCTCCCCACCGGGGAGCTGTTTTTT	CASSFLPTGELFF	NA	TRBV27	NA	TRBJ2-2
TGCGCCAGCAGCTTGCGGACAGGGGGCACCGGGGAGCTGTTTTTT	CASSLRTGGTGELFF	once	TRBV5-1	TRBD1	TRBJ2-2
TGTGCCAGTAGTATAGCAGGGGCCTATGGCTACACCTTC	CASSIAGAYGYTF	NA	TRBV19	NA	TRBJ1-2
TGTGCCAGCTCACCAATGGCAGCGGATCAGCCCCAGCATTTT	CASSPMAADQPQHF	NA	TRBV18	NA	TRBJ1-5
TGTGCCAGCAGTCAGACTAGTTCGCCGGCGGAGACCCAGTACTTC	CASSQTSSPAETQYF	NA	TRBV2	NA	TRBJ2-5
TGTGCCAGCAGCGTAGCAGCGGGAGGCATCCTGGCCTACAATGAGCAGTTCTTC	CASSVAAGGILAYNEQFF	NA	TRBV9	TRBD2	TRBJ2-1
TGTGCCAGCAGCGGCCGGACAGGGGGAATTAGTAATGAAAAACTGTTTTTT	CASSGRTGGISNEKLFF	NA	TRBV2	TRBD1	TRBJ1-4
TGTGCCATCAGTGAGGGGGGGAGCAGGCGAAACACCATATATTTT	CAISEGGSRRNTIYF	NA	TRBV10-3	NA	TRBJ1-3
TGTGCCACCCGAGGGAGCTCCTATAATTCACCCCTCCACTTT	CATRGSSYNSPLHF	NA	TRBV19	NA	TRBJ1-6
TGCAGCGTTGAACCGCTCTATGGCTACACCTTC	CSVEPLYGYTF	NA	TRBV29-1	NA	TRBJ1-2
TGCAGCGGTGGACAGGGCTATGGCTACACCTTC	CSGGQGYGYTF	NA	TRBV29-1	TRBD1	TRBJ1-2
TGTGCCAGCAGCCTTGGGACAGGGGGGTCGCAGACCCAGTACTTC	CASSLGTGGSQTQYF	NA	TRBV4-2	TRBD1	TRBJ2-5
TGTGCCATCAGTGATATTGTGGGGACTAGCGGGGGGAACACCGGGGAGCTGTTTTTT	CAISDIVGTSGGNTGELFF	NA	TRBV10-3	TRBD2	TRBJ2-2
TGTGCCAGCAGCGCCGGGACAGGGGGGACAGATACGCAGTATTTT	CASSAGTGGTDTQYF	few	TRBV9	TRBD1	TRBJ2-3
TGTGCCAGCAGCCCAGGGGTAGCGGGAACTTACACCGGGGAGCTGTTTTTT	CASSPGVAGTYTGELFF	NA	TRBV11-3	TRBD2	TRBJ2-2
TGTGCCAGCAGGTCACACGGGGTAGCGGGGTCGTGGGAGACCCAGTACTTC	CASRSHGVAGSWETQYF	few	TRBV27	TRBD2	TRBJ2-5
TGTGCCAGCTCACCCCGCACAGATACGCAGTATTTT	CASSPRTDTQYF	NA	TRBV18	NA	TRBJ2-3
TGTGCCAGTAGTATAGGGTCCGAGACCCCACTTACGGATACGCAGTATTTT	CASSIGSETPLTDTQYF	medium-sized	TRBV19	NA	TRBJ2-3
TGTGCCTGGAGTGTACTTCCAGATACGCAGTATTTT	CAWSVLPDTQYF	NA	TRBV30	NA	TRBJ2-3
TGTGCCAGCAGCGTACCTGACGGACCCCAAGAGACCCAGTACTTC	CASSVPDGPQETQYF	NA	TRBV9	NA	TRBJ2-5
TGTGCCAGCAGCTTATTCTCTAACCAGGGGTTCACAGATACGCAGTATTTT	CASSLFSNQGFTDTQYF	NA	TRBV11-2	NA	TRBJ2-3
TGTGCCAGCAGCTTGGTACGCTTGCTGAACACTGAAGCTTTCTTT	CASSLVRLLNTEAFF	NA	TRBV5-6	NA	TRBJ1-1
TGCAGCGTTCCGGGACTAGCGGGGGTTCAGCCATGGACAGATACGCAGTATTTT	CSVPGLAGVQPWTDTQYF	NA	TRBV29-1	TRBD2	TRBJ2-3
TGTGCCAGCAGCTTCCTGGGGTCAAATCAGCCCCAGCATTTT	CASSFLGSNQPQHF	NA	TRBV5-6	NA	TRBJ1-5
TGTGCCTTGGAAGCGGGGACCCAAGAGACCCAGTACTTC	CALEAGTQETQYF	NA	TRBV30	TRBD2	TRBJ2-5
TGCGCCAGCAGCCTATTAGCGGGAGGTACAGATACGCAGTATTTT	CASSLLAGGTDTQYF	NA	TRBV5-1	TRBD2	TRBJ2-3
TGTGCCAGCAGCTTAGGGCTGGGGACTGAAGCTTTCTTT	CASSLGLGTEAFF	NA	TRBV11-2	NA	TRBJ1-1
TGTGCCAGCAGCTTTGAACTAGCGGGAGGCCTGCCCTTTTGTGAGCAGTACTTC	CASSFELAGGLPFCEQYF	NA	TRBV12-1	NA	TRBJ2-7
TGTGCCAGCAGTGTTGAGAGTAACACTGAAGCTTTCTTT	CASSVESNTEAFF	few	TRBV6-4	NA	TRBJ1-1
TGTGCCAGCAGTCCCTGGGACAGGCCCAATCAGCCCCAGCATTTT	CASSPWDRPNQPQHF	NA	TRBV6-5	TRBD1	TRBJ1-5